The text below deals with one T cell receptor (beta chain). Sequenced by immunoSEQ multiplex PCR; TCRdb stores in-frame clones only, minus some. The repertoire holds just under 75,000 clones, with around nine tenths as singletons. The germline gives CDR1 LNHDA, CDR2 SQIVND (reference sequence). The CDR3 covers 13 residues. J gave up 7 bases and V 7 bases, and 7 bases lay outside the gene matches. This sample was included in a study of OX40 agonist ivuxolimab in advanced cancers. The specimen was CD4+ or CD8+ T cells sorted from blood, collected in a trial of the OX40 agonist ivuxolimab. The clonotype comes from an adult with an advanced solid tumor such as melanoma, head and neck, liver or kidney cancer. This chain uses TRBV19 with TRBJ2-1, with TRBD1 matching 7 bases. The CDR3 loop is CASTKGASNEQFF. CDR3 sequence (DNA): TGTGCCAGTACTAAGGGGGCTAGTAATGAGCAGTTCTTC.